This is a list of T cell receptor beta chains from one sample in a study of identical twins. TCRdb analysed the 5' RACE reads with MiXCR anew, one entry per CDR3 protein. The sample has some 1,700,000 distinct CDR3 sequences; roughly a third are singletons. Material for sequencing was cord blood. The receptors here all came from a newborn girl in good health. Both conserved end residues are part of each CDR3. A D gene is named only where the DNA matches it firmly. Size is stated for part of the rows, as once, few or many counts, or as a class when the clone is expanded.

abundance: NA
j_gene: TRBJ2-3
len: 15
v_gene: TRBV18
d_gene: NA
CDR3aa: CVSSPPRGREDTQYF
CDR3nt: TGTGTCAGCTCACCACCGAGGGGGCGGGAAGATACGCAGTATTTT

abundance: few
j_gene: TRBJ2-7
len: 16
v_gene: TRBV28
d_gene: TRBD2
CDR3aa: CASSSPLAGSYNEQYF
CDR3nt: TGTGCCAGCAGTTCCCCTCTAGCGGGCTCCTACAATGAGCAGTACTTC

abundance: NA
j_gene: TRBJ1-5
len: 14
v_gene: TRBV29-1
d_gene: TRBD1
CDR3aa: CSVAFGQGNQPQHF
CDR3nt: TGCAGCGTTGCATTCGGACAGGGCAATCAGCCCCAGCATTTT

abundance: NA
j_gene: TRBJ1-2
len: 11
v_gene: TRBV3-1
d_gene: NA
CDR3aa: CACSQSGGYTF
CDR3nt: TGTGCCTGCAGTCAATCGGGTGGCTACACCTTC

abundance: many
j_gene: TRBJ2-1
len: 15
v_gene: TRBV5-1
d_gene: TRBD2
CDR3aa: CASSLVLRGENEQFF
CDR3nt: TGCGCCAGCAGCTTGGTCCTGCGGGGGGAGAATGAGCAGTTCTTC

abundance: NA
j_gene: TRBJ2-3
len: 16
v_gene: TRBV5-1
d_gene: TRBD2
CDR3aa: CASSFPGLARTDTQYF
CDR3nt: TGCGCCAGCAGCTTCCCCGGACTAGCGAGGACAGATACGCAGTATTTT

abundance: few
j_gene: TRBJ1-4
len: 16
v_gene: TRBV9
d_gene: NA
CDR3aa: CASSVRGSGTNEKLFF
CDR3nt: TGTGCCAGCAGCGTTAGGGGGTCAGGAACTAATGAAAAACTGTTTTTT

abundance: few
j_gene: TRBJ1-5
len: 16
v_gene: TRBV5-5
d_gene: TRBD1
CDR3aa: CASSLGPDRGYQPQHF
CDR3nt: TGTGCCAGCAGCTTGGGACCGGACAGGGGGTATCAGCCCCAGCATTTT

abundance: NA
j_gene: TRBJ2-7
len: 13
v_gene: TRBV29-1
d_gene: NA
CDR3aa: CSVEGHLPYEQYF
CDR3nt: TGCAGCGTTGAAGGACACCTACCCTACGAGCAGTACTTC

abundance: few
j_gene: TRBJ1-2
len: 15
v_gene: TRBV14
d_gene: NA
CDR3aa: CASSRPGPANYGYTF
CDR3nt: TGTGCCAGCAGCCGGCCTGGGCCCGCTAACTATGGCTACACCTTC

abundance: many
j_gene: TRBJ2-7
len: 11
v_gene: TRBV3-1
d_gene: NA
CDR3aa: CASGGTVEQYF
CDR3nt: TGTGCCAGCGGGGGGACAGTCGAGCAGTACTTC

abundance: NA
j_gene: TRBJ1-2
len: 16
v_gene: TRBV19
d_gene: TRBD1
CDR3aa: CASSISGTGGFYGYTF
CDR3nt: TGTGCCAGTAGTATTTCCGGGACAGGGGGCTTCTATGGCTACACCTTC

abundance: NA
j_gene: TRBJ2-7
len: 15
v_gene: TRBV20-1
d_gene: TRBD2
CDR3aa: CSASPPTSGGYEQYF
CDR3nt: TGCAGTGCTAGCCCCCCGACTTCGGGGGGCTACGAGCAGTACTTC

abundance: NA
j_gene: TRBJ2-7
len: 18
v_gene: TRBV2
d_gene: NA
CDR3aa: CASSDPEVRQTPTYEQYF
CDR3nt: TGTGCCAGCAGTGATCCGGAGGTTAGACAGACACCGACCTACGAGCAGTACTTC

abundance: few
j_gene: TRBJ1-1
len: 15
v_gene: TRBV4-1
d_gene: NA
CDR3aa: CASSQVGQLNTEAFF
CDR3nt: TGCGCCAGCAGCCAAGTTGGACAGTTGAACACTGAAGCTTTCTTT

abundance: NA
j_gene: TRBJ1-5
len: 16
v_gene: TRBV11-2
d_gene: NA
CDR3aa: CASSLGGGKSNQPQHF
CDR3nt: TGTGCCAGCAGCTTAGGAGGGGGGAAGAGCAATCAGCCCCAGCATTTT

abundance: NA
j_gene: TRBJ2-5
len: 13
v_gene: TRBV27
d_gene: NA
CDR3aa: CASSSVGRETQYF
CDR3nt: TGTGCCAGCAGTTCTGTCGGTAGGGAGACCCAGTACTTC

abundance: NA
j_gene: TRBJ1-1
len: 14
v_gene: TRBV6-1
d_gene: TRBD1
CDR3aa: CASSEGDRDTEAFF
CDR3nt: TGTGCCAGCAGTGAAGGAGACAGGGACACTGAAGCTTTCTTT

abundance: NA
j_gene: TRBJ2-5
len: 16
v_gene: TRBV20-1
d_gene: NA
CDR3aa: CSARDPLTFSYNEQYF
CDR3nt: TGCAGTGCTAGAGACCCACTTACCTTCTCCTACAATGAGCAGTACTTC

abundance: once
j_gene: TRBJ1-4
len: 14
v_gene: TRBV3-1
d_gene: NA
CDR3aa: CASSRSGSNEKLFF
CDR3nt: TGTGCCAGCAGCCGCAGCGGTTCCAATGAAAAACTGTTTTTT

abundance: NA
j_gene: TRBJ1-5
len: 14
v_gene: TRBV2
d_gene: NA
CDR3aa: CASRRGGGNQPQHF
CDR3nt: TGTGCCAGCCGCCGCGGAGGGGGGAATCAGCCCCAGCATTTT

abundance: NA
j_gene: TRBJ2-7
len: 14
v_gene: TRBV5-1
d_gene: NA
CDR3aa: CASSSWSTSYEQYF
CDR3nt: TGCGCCAGCAGCTCCTGGTCCACCTCCTACGAGCAGTACTTC

abundance: few
j_gene: TRBJ2-5
len: 13
v_gene: TRBV28
d_gene: NA
CDR3aa: CASSLNTQETQYF
CDR3nt: TGTGCCAGCAGTCTGAATACACAAGAGACCCAGTACTTC

abundance: NA
j_gene: TRBJ1-2
len: 12
v_gene: TRBV6-1
d_gene: NA
CDR3aa: CAGSERGWSYTF
CDR3nt: TGTGCCGGCAGTGAACGGGGATGGAGCTACACCTTC

abundance: NA
j_gene: TRBJ2-3
len: 14
v_gene: TRBV9
d_gene: NA
CDR3aa: CASSSRGSEDTQYF
CDR3nt: TGTGCCAGCAGCTCCCGGGGTAGCGAAGATACGCAGTATTTT

abundance: few
j_gene: TRBJ2-5
len: 13
v_gene: TRBV7-7
d_gene: NA
CDR3aa: CASSFGRSETQYF
CDR3nt: TGTGCTAGCAGCTTTGGTAGATCAGAGACCCAGTACTTC

abundance: NA
j_gene: TRBJ2-5
len: 16
v_gene: TRBV5-1
d_gene: TRBD1
CDR3aa: CASSLKGQTKRETQYF
CDR3nt: TGCGCCAGCAGCTTGAAGGGACAGACGAAGAGGGAGACCCAGTACTTC

abundance: NA
j_gene: TRBJ2-5
len: 13
v_gene: TRBV2
d_gene: TRBD1
CDR3aa: CAAHRGQYNEQYF
CDR3nt: TGTGCCGCCCACAGGGGGCAATACAATGAGCAGTACTTC

abundance: few
j_gene: TRBJ2-5
len: 12
v_gene: TRBV5-1
d_gene: NA
CDR3aa: CASEDGQETQYF
CDR3nt: TGCGCCAGCGAGGACGGCCAAGAGACCCAGTACTTC

abundance: NA
j_gene: TRBJ2-3
len: 14
v_gene: TRBV12-3/TRBV12-4
d_gene: NA
CDR3aa: CASSWSSPTDVQYF
CDR3nt: TGTGCCAGCAGTTGGTCTAGCCCCACAGATGTGCAGTATTTT

abundance: few
j_gene: TRBJ2-7
len: 14
v_gene: TRBV7-9
d_gene: TRBD1
CDR3aa: CASSLGYDRVEQYF
CDR3nt: TGTGCCAGCAGCTTAGGATACGACAGGGTCGAGCAGTACTTC

abundance: NA
j_gene: TRBJ2-3
len: 15
v_gene: TRBV12-3/TRBV12-4
d_gene: NA
CDR3aa: CASTRPGLRGDTQYF
CDR3nt: TGTGCCAGCACCCGACCGGGACTCAGGGGGGATACGCAGTATTTT

abundance: NA
j_gene: TRBJ2-2
len: 14
v_gene: TRBV20-1
d_gene: TRBD2
CDR3aa: CSARTSGGSGELFF
CDR3nt: TGCAGTGCGAGAACTAGCGGGGGCTCCGGGGAGCTGTTTTTT

abundance: many
j_gene: TRBJ2-4
len: 16
v_gene: TRBV5-1
d_gene: TRBD2
CDR3aa: CASSTGTSGSKNIQYF
CDR3nt: TGCGCCAGCAGCACCGGGACTAGCGGGAGCAAAAACATTCAGTACTTC

abundance: NA
j_gene: TRBJ2-3
len: 17
v_gene: TRBV21-1
d_gene: NA
CDR3aa: CASSKAPPRASTDTQYF
CDR3nt: TGTGCCAGCAGCAAAGCACCCCCTAGGGCTAGCACAGATACGCAGTATTTT

abundance: NA
j_gene: TRBJ1-5
len: 14
v_gene: TRBV6-6
d_gene: NA
CDR3aa: CASGSRTNNQPQHF
CDR3nt: TGTGCCAGCGGAAGCAGGACAAACAATCAGCCCCAGCATTTT

abundance: few
j_gene: TRBJ1-1
len: 11
v_gene: TRBV10-2
d_gene: NA
CDR3aa: CASSRTEKAFF
CDR3nt: TGCGCCAGCAGCAGGACAGAGAAAGCTTTCTTT

abundance: NA
j_gene: TRBJ1-5
len: 16
v_gene: TRBV7-8
d_gene: TRBD1
CDR3aa: CASSLADRGPNQPQHF
CDR3nt: TGTGCCAGCAGCTTAGCAGACAGGGGGCCCAATCAGCCCCAGCATTTT

abundance: few
j_gene: TRBJ2-3
len: 14
v_gene: TRBV6-5
d_gene: TRBD1
CDR3aa: CASSSQGVTDTQYF
CDR3nt: TGTGCCAGCAGTTCCCAGGGGGTCACAGATACGCAGTATTTT

abundance: many
j_gene: TRBJ2-3
len: 16
v_gene: TRBV20-1
d_gene: TRBD2
CDR3aa: CSARDHSGRSMGTQYF
CDR3nt: TGCAGTGCTAGAGATCATAGCGGGCGCTCAATGGGTACGCAGTATTTT

abundance: few
j_gene: TRBJ1-1
len: 16
v_gene: TRBV13
d_gene: TRBD1
CDR3aa: CASSLGREGADTEAFF
CDR3nt: TGTGCCAGCAGCTTAGGCCGAGAGGGGGCGGACACTGAAGCTTTCTTT

abundance: NA
j_gene: TRBJ2-7
len: 17
v_gene: TRBV4-1
d_gene: TRBD2
CDR3aa: CASSQALLAGESYEQYF
CDR3nt: TGCGCCAGCAGCCAAGCGTTACTAGCGGGAGAGTCCTACGAGCAGTACTTC

abundance: NA
j_gene: TRBJ1-2
len: 13
v_gene: TRBV3-1
d_gene: NA
CDR3aa: CASSLGRSYDYTF
CDR3nt: TGTGCCAGCAGCCTCGGACGTTCCTATGACTACACCTTC

abundance: many
j_gene: TRBJ2-7
len: 15
v_gene: TRBV10-3
d_gene: TRBD1
CDR3aa: CAISAGTGLTYEQYF
CDR3nt: TGTGCCATCAGCGCCGGGACAGGGTTAACCTACGAGCAGTACTTC

abundance: few
j_gene: TRBJ2-4
len: 16
v_gene: TRBV27
d_gene: TRBD1
CDR3aa: CASSIDRGRGKNIQYF
CDR3nt: TGTGCCAGCAGTATCGACAGGGGGCGAGGCAAAAACATTCAGTACTTC

abundance: few
j_gene: TRBJ2-4
len: 14
v_gene: TRBV9
d_gene: NA
CDR3aa: CASSVEARGGEQYF
CDR3nt: TGTGCCAGCAGCGTAGAAGCCAGGGGTGGTGAGCAGTACTTC

abundance: NA
j_gene: TRBJ1-2
len: 13
v_gene: TRBV12-3/TRBV12-4
d_gene: NA
CDR3aa: CASSLFSGYGCTF
CDR3nt: TGTGCCAGCAGTTTGTTTTCAGGGTATGGCTGCACCTTC

abundance: NA
j_gene: TRBJ1-5
len: 13
v_gene: TRBV7-9
d_gene: NA
CDR3aa: CASSLEGGKPQHF
CDR3nt: TGTGCCAGCAGCTTAGAGGGGGGGAAGCCCCAGCATTTT

abundance: NA
j_gene: TRBJ2-1
len: 15
v_gene: TRBV20-1
d_gene: TRBD2
CDR3aa: CSARVRLANYNEQFF
CDR3nt: TGCAGTGCTAGAGTCCGACTAGCGAATTACAATGAGCAGTTCTTC

abundance: NA
j_gene: TRBJ2-1
len: 18
v_gene: TRBV7-9
d_gene: TRBD2
CDR3aa: CASSSLDAGTSGRDEQFF
CDR3nt: TGTGCCAGCAGCTCGCTAGACGCCGGGACTAGCGGGAGAGATGAGCAGTTCTTC

abundance: NA
j_gene: TRBJ2-7
len: 14
v_gene: TRBV9
d_gene: NA
CDR3aa: CASSVSGVAYEQYF
CDR3nt: TGTGCCAGCAGCGTGTCAGGGGTAGCCTACGAGCAGTACTTC

abundance: NA
j_gene: TRBJ1-5
len: 15
v_gene: TRBV4-2
d_gene: NA
CDR3aa: CASSHPGDTLGPQHF
CDR3nt: TGTGCCAGCAGCCACCCCGGGGACACCCTAGGGCCCCAGCATTTT